One and the same sample provided the 18 T cell receptor beta chains below, sequenced in a study of T cell changes during pregnancy in multiple sclerosis. Sequenced by immunoSEQ multiplex PCR; TCRdb stores in-frame clones only, minus some. Here the sample spans under 45,000 clones, roughly nine tenths being singletons. The starting material was CD4+ T cells from peripheral blood mononuclear cells, obtained in the second trimester of pregnancy. The receptors shown here come from a female donor with multiple sclerosis, enrolled in a pregnancy study.

The chain couples TRBV2 to TRBJ2-3; 8 nucleotides agree with TRBD2. Germline V gene lookup returns CDR1 SNHLY and CDR2 FYNNEI. Germline trimming cut 6 bases from V and 2 bases from J; bases unmatched to any gene: 7. This CDR3 is 15 amino acids long. CDR3 residues: CASSPLAGNTDTQYF. CDR3 bases: TGTGCCAGCAGCCCTTTAGCGGGAAACACAGATACGCAGTATTTT.

The rearrangement joins TRBV9 to TRBJ2-1; TRBD2 aligns across 12 bases. The trim removed 0 bases at V and 9 bases at J, leaving 4 bases unmatched. Germline loops: CDR1 SGDLS, CDR2 YYNGEE. This CDR3 region has 15 residues. Written as DNA, the CDR3 is TGTGCCAGCAGCGTAGGACTAGCGGGAGAGGGTGAGCAGTTCTTC. This gives the protein CASSVGLAGEGEQFF.

The chain uses TRBV4-1 and TRBJ1-5; D remains ambiguous. V was shortened by 1 base and J by 0 bases, with 16 bases between the two germline ends. The CDR3 has 18 residues. Germline values: CDR1 MGHRA, CDR2 YSYEKL. The CDR3 DNA follows: TGCGCCAGCAGCCAAGGTGCAGGTCTCTCTCTTAGCAATCAGCCCCAGCATTTT. As protein: CASSQGAGLSLSNQPQHF.

The CDR3 reads CASSSAGGRGWSYTF. In DNA form, the CDR3 reads TGTGCCAGCAGCTCCGCCGGCGGGCGGGGATGGAGCTACACCTTC. This rearrangement joins TRBV7-2 to TRBJ1-2; no definite D call. There are 15 residues in the CDR3. V dropped 4 bases and J dropped 9 bases, with 21 bases sitting between them. The germline V gene encodes CDR1 SGHTA and CDR2 FQGNSA.

The V call is TRBV18, the J call TRBJ2-1; 8 bases map to TRBD2. The CDR3 has 15 amino acids. J gave up 9 bases and V 4 bases, and 11 bases lay outside the gene matches. CDR1 is KGHSH and CDR2 is LQKENI in the germline V gene. The CDR3 bases are TGTGCCAGCTCACAAGCGGGAGCGGGTATCAGTGAGCAGTTCTTC. As protein: CASSQAGAGISEQFF.

The V and J genes are TRBV2 and TRBJ2-7; tentatively, D is TRBD2 (5 bases). This CDR3 is built from 15 residues. V dropped 6 bases and J dropped 6 bases, with 21 bases sitting between them. Germline CDR1 SNHLY, CDR2 FYNNEI. The CDR3, as DNA: TGTGCCAGCAGCCCCCTGACTATTATCCCCGGCGAGCAGTACTTC. Its protein is CASSPLTIIPGEQYF.

The chain couples TRBV15 to TRBJ2-5, with TRBD2 as a possible D gene (6 bases). The CDR3 is 12 amino acids. Trimming pared 5 bases from V and 5 bases from J, leaving 9 bases between. Germline loops: CDR1 LNHNV, CDR2 YYDKDF (reference sequence). The CDR3 region has the DNA TGTGCCACCAGCTTCGGGAGTGAGACCCAGTACTTC. Translated: CATSFGSETQYF.

The rearrangement links TRBV15 to TRBJ2-2; 7 bases match TRBD2. V gave up 5 bases and J gave up 4 bases; unmatched junction bases: 13. CDR3 length: 17 residues. Germline CDR1 reads LNHNV; CDR2 reads YYDKDF (reference sequence). The CDR3 sequence is CATSPPRGGSATGELFF. Here the CDR3 DNA reads TGTGCCACCAGCCCTCCTAGGGGCGGGAGTGCCACCGGGGAGCTGTTTTTT. Drawing the rest from reference TRBV15 and TRBJ2-2, the complete variable domain is DAMVIQNPRYQVTQFGKPVTLSCSQTLNHNVMYWYQQKSSQAPKLLFHYYDKDFNNEADTPDNFQSRRPNTSFCFLDIRSPGLGDTAMYLCATSPPRGGSATGELFFGEGSRLTVL.

The rearrangement uses TRBV18 and TRBJ1-1; no definite D call. The CDR3 loop spans 14 amino acids. Between the trimmed V and J ends, which lost 2 bases and 1 base, there was a span of 8 bases. The V gene's germline CDR1 is KGHSH and CDR2 LQKENI. This CDR3 reads CASSPFQSNTEAFF. CDR3 nucleotide sequence: TGTGCCAGCTCACCATTTCAGTCGAACACTGAAGCTTTCTTT.

The chain employs TRBV19 and TRBJ2-2, with D possibly TRBD1 on 6 matching bases. The CDR3 extends over 12 amino acids. Germline V CDR1 and CDR2: LNHDA, SQIVND (reference sequence). Trimming left V 7 bases short and J 6 bases short, with 9 bases between. The CDR3: CASNTGSGELFF. CDR3 in DNA: TGTGCCAGTAATACAGGGTCCGGGGAGCTGTTTTTT.

The chain joins TRBV5-6 to TRBJ1-1, with 8 positions matching TRBD1. Germline V gene sequence: CDR1 SGHDT, CDR2 YYEEEE. The ends lost 2 bases at V and 4 bases at J; junction bases unmatched: 7. The CDR3 is 15 residues long. The CDR3 DNA follows: TGTGCCAGCAGCTTCCCAAAAACAGGGGGCACTGAAGCTTTCTTT. This sequence encodes CASSFPKTGGTEAFF. The full variable domain, its missing parts supplied by reference TRBV5-6 and TRBJ1-1, is DAGVTQSPTHLIKTRGQQVTLRCSPKSGHDTVSWYQQALGQGPQFIFQYYEEEERQRGNFPDRFSGHQFPNYSSELNVNALLLGDSALYLCASSFPKTGGTEAFFGQGTRLTVV.

This clone was detected a few times. V usage is TRBV15 and J usage is TRBJ2-5; a weak D match, TRBD2 (5 bases). The CDR3 has 13 residues. Germline CDR1 is LNHNV and CDR2 is YYDKDF (reference sequence). Between the trimmed V and J ends, which lost 9 bases and 2 bases, there was a span of 13 bases. Here the CDR3 reads CATTLGSQETQYF. In DNA, the CDR3 is TGTGCCACAACACTAGGCTCTCAAGAGACCCAGTACTTC. Full variable domain (outside the CDR3, taken from reference TRBV15 and TRBJ2-5): DAMVIQNPRYQVTQFGKPVTLSCSQTLNHNVMYWYQQKSSQAPKLLFHYYDKDFNNEADTPDNFQSRRPNTSFCFLDIRSPGLGDTAMYLCATTLGSQETQYFGPGTRLLVL.

The CDR3 coding sequence is TGTGCCAGCTCACCAGGGACCGGGACAGGGGGTAGCGAGCAGTACTTC. It is translated as CASSPGTGTGGSEQYF. This rearrangement joins TRBV18 to TRBJ2-7; TRBD1 matches at 11 bases. V gave up 2 bases and J gave up 6 bases; unmatched junction bases: 9. Germline V CDR1 and CDR2: KGHSH, LQKENI. The CDR3 is made up of 16 amino acids.

The CDR3 sequence is CAWSSNGRAPNEQFF. The CDR3 nucleotides read TGTGCCTGGAGTAGTAACGGGAGGGCCCCCAATGAGCAGTTCTTC. The genes are TRBV30 and TRBJ2-1; 8 bases agree with TRBD2. Trimming cost V 2 bases and J 6 bases; bases outside gene matches: 9. The germline V gene has CDR1 GTSNPN and CDR2 SVGIG (reference sequence). CDR3 length: 15 residues.

This clone was observed a few times. The chain combines TRBV19 with TRBJ2-3; D call uncertain. The CDR3 loop spans 14 amino acids. Germline V gene data show CDR1 as LNHDA and CDR2 as SQIVND (reference sequence). V dropped 0 bases and J dropped 1 base, with 5 bases sitting between them. Here the CDR3 reads CASSIEAGTDTQYF. CDR3 sequence (DNA): TGTGCCAGTAGTATAGAAGCTGGCACAGATACGCAGTATTTT.

The gene calls are TRBV19 and TRBJ2-7; 7 positions agree with TRBD1. CDR1 and CDR2 from the germline V gene are LNHDA and SQIVND (reference sequence). CDR3 length: 17 residues. V lost 3 bases and J lost 6; bases outside the gene matches: 17. The CDR3 sequence: CASSIQPGQVLPVEQYF. The DNA for the CDR3 is TGTGCCAGTAGTATTCAGCCAGGACAGGTGCTTCCTGTCGAGCAGTACTTC. The entire variable domain, with the rest obtained from reference TRBV19 and TRBJ2-7, is as follows: DGGITQSPKYLFRKEGQNVTLSCEQNLNHDAMYWYRQDPGQGLRLIYYSQIVNDFQKGDIAEGYSVSREKKESFPLTVTSAQKNPTAFYLCASSIQPGQVLPVEQYFGPGTRLTVT.

The V gene is TRBV4-2, the J gene TRBJ1-5; D unclear. Looked up from germline, CDR1 is LGHNA and CDR2 is YNFKEQ. Trimming pared 1 base from V and 3 bases from J, leaving 10 bases between. This CDR3 has 15 residues. DNA of the CDR3: TGTGCCAGCAGCCAAGCGCAGAATTCCAATCAGCCCCAGCATTTT. It is translated as CASSQAQNSNQPQHF.

The chain has TRBV28 and TRBJ2-2, with 11 bases matching TRBD2. Per germline, CDR1 MDHEN and CDR2 SYDVKM. The CDR3 runs to 19 residues. V trimming: 5 bases; J trimming: 3 bases; junction bases outside the gene matches: 14. The CDR3 sequence: CASSPPHRTSGRYTGELFF. As DNA, the CDR3 is TGTGCCAGCAGTCCACCTCACCGGACTAGCGGGCGGTACACCGGGGAGCTGTTTTTT.